This entry lists 28 T cell receptor beta chains sequenced from one sample in a study of blood T cell repertoires in COVID-19. Sequenced by immunoSEQ multiplex PCR; TCRdb stores in-frame clones only, minus some. The sample yields 330,000 or so clones, about nine tenths seen once. The material sequenced was PBMCs or T cells enriched from blood (not recorded which). These receptor sequences come from a woman in her twenties or thirties who had been exposed to COVID-19.

The rearrangement links TRBV19 to TRBJ2-7, with TRBD2 matching over 15 bases. Trimming at V came to 0 bases and at J to 6 bases, leaving 3 bases not matched to a gene. Per germline, CDR1 LNHDA and CDR2 SQIVND (reference sequence). This CDR3 region has 16 residues. Written as DNA, the CDR3 is TGTGCCAGTAGTATAGAGGGGACTAGCGGGAGGACCGAGCAGTACTTC. Protein product: CASSIEGTSGRTEQYF.

The chain joins TRBV28 to TRBJ1-1; tentatively, D is TRBD1 (5 bases). The CDR3 totals 12 residues. Germline values: CDR1 MDHEN, CDR2 SYDVKM. The V gene lost 3 bases and the J gene lost 11 bases, with 13 bases spanning the gap. The CDR3 DNA sequence: TGTGCCAGCAGTTTTAGTCCTCGGGGGGCTTTCTTT. It codes for CASSFSPRGAFF.

The chain joins TRBV5-1 to TRBJ2-1, with 16 bases identical to TRBD2. The germline gives CDR1 SGHRS, CDR2 YFSETQ. The CDR3 is 18 residues long. J lost 2 bases, V lost 7 bases, and 9 bases had no gene match. The CDR3 nucleotides are TGCGCCAGCTTACCGGGACTAGCGGGAGGGACTGCCTACAATGAGCAGTTCTTC. Protein: CASLPGLAGGTAYNEQFF.

This clone was observed a single time. The chain has TRBV9 and TRBJ2-5, with 15 positions matching TRBD2. Looked up from germline, CDR1 is SGDLS and CDR2 is YYNGEE. Trimming took 0 bases from V and 5 from J; bases not matched to a gene: 5. CDR3 size: 17 residues. Written as DNA, the CDR3 is TGTGCCAGCAGCGTAGAGTGGGGACTAGCGGGAGGTGAGACCCAGTACTTC. The encoded protein is CASSVEWGLAGGETQYF.

This clone was detected only a few times. The chain links TRBV21-1 to TRBJ2-7; the table's D gene call, TRBD2, was not cross checked with the DNA. TRBV21-1 is shown as a pseudogene. The CDR3 is 17 amino acids. The CDR3 DNA is TGTGCCAGCAGCAAGAAAAGACTAGCGGGAGGGCCGTGGGAGCAGTACTTC. It encodes CASSKKRLAGGPWEQYF.

The CDR3 region has the DNA TGCGCCAGCAGGGTACTAGCGGGGGCCTACGAGCAGTACTTC. The encoded protein is CASRVLAGAYEQYF. The V and J genes are TRBV5-1 and TRBJ2-7; 11 bases line up with TRBD2. Trimming cost V 5 bases and J 2 bases; bases outside gene matches: 3. The CDR3 has 14 amino acids. CDR1 and CDR2 from the germline V gene are SGHRS and YFSETQ.

This clone has just a few counts. The chain combines TRBV5-1 with TRBJ2-7; a weak D match, TRBD2 (6 bases). Trimming took 4 bases from V and 0 from J, leaving 14 bases between them. Per germline, CDR1 SGHRS and CDR2 YFSETQ. CDR3 length equals 15 residues. CDR3 DNA sequence: TGCGCCAGCAGCCCGGCGGGACCCCGCTCCTACGAGCAGTACTTC. It codes for CASSPAGPRSYEQYF.

J is TRBJ1-2 and V is TRBV20-1; D gene ambiguous. In germline, CDR1 is DFQATT, CDR2 SNEGSKA (reference sequence). The CDR3 is 10 amino acids. Trimming stripped 6 bases from V and 8 bases from J, with 10 bases between. The CDR3 region has the DNA TGCAGTGCCCGCTCAGGAGGCTACACCTTC. This gives the protein CSARSGGYTF.

This chain connects TRBV28 to TRBJ2-4; TRBD2 might be the D (7 bases). CDR3 length: 16 amino acids. Germline CDR1 and CDR2: MDHEN and SYDVKM. V lost 5 bases to trimming and J lost 8 bases, with 22 bases between them. The CDR3 sequence is CASSPPGWGGAYIQYF. The CDR3 coding sequence is TGTGCCAGCAGTCCCCCGGGGTGGGGGGGCGCATACATTCAGTACTTC.

V and J are TRBV7-6 and TRBJ2-1; TRBD2 matches 14 bases. The CDR3 loop spans 20 amino acids. V lost 2 bases and J lost 3; bases outside the gene matches: 12. Germline CDR1 and CDR2: SGHVS and FNYEAQ. The CDR3 region is CASSLKPLTSGRVDYNEQFF. The CDR3 DNA reads as TGTGCCAGCAGCTTAAAGCCCCTGACTAGCGGGAGGGTGGACTACAATGAGCAGTTCTTC.

V and J are TRBV7-2 and TRBJ2-1; TRBD2 agrees at 8 bases. After removal of 6 bases from V and 3 bases from J, the junction contained 7 bases not matched to a gene. The CDR3 covers 15 residues. Germline values: CDR1 SGHTA, CDR2 FQGNSA. The CDR3 sequence: CASSSGLAIYNEQFF. The CDR3 bases are TGTGCCAGCAGTTCCGGACTAGCAATCTACAATGAGCAGTTCTTC.

This clone occurred once. The V gene is TRBV9, the J gene TRBJ2-7; 8 nucleotides align to TRBD2. After removal of 0 bases from V and 1 base from J, the junction contained 6 bases not matched to a gene. Germline V gene lookup returns CDR1 SGDLS and CDR2 YYNGEE. There are 16 residues in the CDR3. For the CDR3, the DNA is TGTGCCAGCAGCGTAGGTCCGGGACTAGAATCCTACGAGCAGTACTTC. Its protein is CASSVGPGLESYEQYF.

CDR3 protein: CASSQTGDRSEPQHF. CDR3 sequence (DNA): TGTGCCAGCAGCCAGACGGGTGACAGGTCTGAGCCCCAGCATTTT. V and J are TRBV4-2 and TRBJ1-5, with D possibly matching TRBD1 (6 bases). V was pared by 3 bases and J by 8 bases, with 17 bases between. The CDR3 is made up of 15 amino acids. In germline, CDR1 is LGHNA, CDR2 YNFKEQ.

The chain recombines TRBV10-3 with TRBJ2-7; 9 nucleotides line up with TRBD1. CDR3 length equals 14 residues. V dropped 6 bases and J dropped 6; count of bases not matched to a gene: 9. Germline values: CDR1 ENHRY, CDR2 SYGVKD. The CDR3 DNA reads TGTGCCATCAGAACCCCGGGACAGGGATTCGAGCAGTACTTC. Protein: CAIRTPGQGFEQYF.

The chain uses TRBV3-1 (or the pseudogene TRBV3-2) and TRBJ1-2; tentative D call: TRBD1 (6 bases). This CDR3 comprises 16 residues. CDR1 and CDR2 (germline): LGHDT, YNNKEL (reference sequence). Trimming pared 1 base from V and 3 bases from J, leaving 15 bases between. The CDR3 loop reads CASSQGTPGGYYGYTF. In nucleotides, the CDR3 is TGTGCCAGCAGCCAAGGCACGCCGGGGGGCTACTATGGCTACACCTTC.

This clone was recorded a few times. The chain has TRBV7-9 and TRBJ1-2, with D tentatively TRBD1 (6 bases). Germline V gene data show CDR1 as SEHNR and CDR2 as FQNEAQ (reference sequence). V was pared by 0 bases and J by 2 bases, with 10 bases between. CDR3 length: 15 amino acids. CDR3 sequence: CASSLAGTGNYGYTF. The CDR3 DNA sequence: TGTGCCAGCAGCTTAGCGGGAACAGGGAACTATGGCTACACCTTC.

The J gene is TRBJ1-2, the V gene TRBV12-5, with 9 bases aligning to TRBD1. Germline V gene data show CDR1 as LGHNT and CDR2 as FRNRAP. The CDR3 has 14 amino acids. V shed 4 bases, J shed 5 bases, and the junction held 5 bases outside the gene matches. The CDR3 DNA sequence: TGTGCTAGTGGTTCGGGACAGGGTATATATGGCTACACCTTC. Translated, it gives CASGSGQGIYGYTF.

This clone was seen a handful of times. This rearrangement joins TRBV10-1 to TRBJ2-1; 7 bases fit TRBD1. The ends lost 7 bases at V and 5 bases at J; junction bases unmatched: 8. Germline assignment: CDR1 WNHNN and CDR2 SYGVQD (reference sequence). The CDR3 totals 14 residues. CDR3 DNA sequence: TGCGCCAGCACCTGCCGGGACAGCCACAATGAGCAGTTCTTC. Translating gives CASTCRDSHNEQFF.

This clone appeared a few times. V and J are TRBV2 and TRBJ1-4; 7 nucleotides align to TRBD1. CDR3 length equals 13 residues. CDR1 is SNHLY, CDR2 FYNNEI, per germline. The ends lost 6 bases at V and 5 bases at J; junction bases unmatched: 3. The CDR3 DNA reads TGTGCCAGCAGGGGACAGCTCAATGAAAAACTGTTTTTT. Protein product: CASRGQLNEKLFF.

CDR3 loop: CASSLQGKGNTIYF. In DNA form, the CDR3 reads TGTGCCAGCAGCCTACAGGGGAAGGGAAACACCATATATTTT. J is TRBJ1-3 and V is TRBV14, with 7 positions matching TRBD1. Per germline, CDR1 SGHDN and CDR2 FVKESK. V shed 4 bases, J shed 4 bases, and the junction held 4 bases outside the gene matches. This CDR3 is built from 14 residues.

The gene calls are TRBV19 and TRBJ1-1, with 9 bases matching TRBD1. The CDR3 length is 15 residues. J was trimmed by 6 bases and V by 6 bases; bases with no gene match: 11. The germline gives CDR1 LNHDA, CDR2 SQIVND (reference sequence). For the CDR3, the DNA is TGTGCCAGTAGCCCCACGTCCCGGGACAGGGCTGAAGCTTTCTTT. Protein: CASSPTSRDRAEAFF. The full variable domain, completed using reference TRBV19 and TRBJ1-1, is DGGITQSPKYLFRKEGQNVTLSCEQNLNHDAMYWYRQDPGQGLRLIYYSQIVNDFQKGDIAEGYSVSREKKESFPLTVTSAQKNPTAFYLCASSPTSRDRAEAFFGQGTRLTVV.

The count of this clone is one. Other DNA sequences in the sample encode the same CDR3. V is TRBV10-1 and J is TRBJ1-6; TRBD1 aligns across 8 bases. V was pared by 5 bases and J by 9 bases, with 6 bases of the junction left unmatched. Per the germline V gene, CDR1 is WNHNN and CDR2 is SYGVQD (reference sequence). The length of the CDR3 is 14 residues. Here the CDR3 DNA reads TGCGCCAGCAGTCTTGGACAGGGCCGTTCACCCCTCCACTTT. The encoded protein is CASSLGQGRSPLHF.

The chain combines TRBV5-1 with TRBJ1-1; tentative D call: TRBD1 (6 bases). CDR1 and CDR2 from the germline V gene are SGHRS and YFSETQ. This CDR3 spans 15 amino acids. Trimming removed 4 bases at V and 0 bases at J, with 13 bases between. The DNA of the CDR3 is TGCGCCAGCAGCCCAAGGACAGCACTGAACACTGAAGCTTTCTTT. Translating it yields CASSPRTALNTEAFF.

The chain couples TRBV5-1 to TRBJ1-1; 8 bases agree with TRBD1. With V trimmed by 7 bases and J by 4 bases, 9 bases remained unmatched. Germline CDR1 is SGHRS and CDR2 is YFSETQ. The CDR3 loop spans 14 amino acids. In DNA form, the CDR3 reads TGCGCCAGCGGTTCAGGGGGCTCGAGCACTGAAGCTTTCTTT. As protein: CASGSGGSSTEAFF.

This clone showed up just once. CDR3 in amino acids: CASSYWTSGRANEQFF. In nucleotides, the CDR3 is TGTGCCAGCAGTTACTGGACTAGCGGGAGAGCCAATGAGCAGTTCTTC. The chain links TRBV6-6 to TRBJ2-1; 13 bases are a match to TRBD2. This CDR3 comprises 16 residues. The germline V gene has CDR1 MNHNY and CDR2 SVGAGI (reference sequence). V shed 1 base, J shed 6 bases, and the junction held 3 bases outside the gene matches.

This chain connects TRBV25-1 to TRBJ2-3, with TRBD2 matching over 9 bases. Germline V gene lookup returns CDR1 MGHDK and CDR2 SYGVNS. This CDR3 spans 16 amino acids. Trimming cost V 5 bases and J 5 bases; bases outside gene matches: 11. DNA of the CDR3: TGTGCCAGCAGTCCGGTCGCGGGAGGGCTAGGAGATACGCAGTATTTT. Encoded protein: CASSPVAGGLGDTQYF.

This CDR3 reads CASSGGLQPDTQYF. The CDR3 nucleotides are TGTGCCAGCAGCGGAGGACTCCAGCCAGATACGCAGTATTTT. The chain links TRBV7-3 to TRBJ2-3, with a weak D call TRBD2 (5 bases). This CDR3 contains 14 residues. The V gene's germline CDR1 is SGHTA and CDR2 FQGTGA. The V end lost 5 bases, the J end lost 4 bases, and 13 bases lay between the germline ends.

The chain recombines TRBV18 with TRBJ1-2; TRBD1 is a possible D gene (6 bases). Trimming shortened V by 3 bases and J by 1 base, and 12 bases separated the two germline ends. Germline CDR1 and CDR2: KGHSH and LQKENI. The CDR3 sequence is 15 residues long. CDR3 in DNA: TGTGCCAGCTCACCGCGACAGGAGTTTAACTATGGCTACACCTTC. It encodes CASSPRQEFNYGYTF.